Described below is a single TCR beta chain sequence and its context. The sample belongs to a study of OX40 agonist ivuxolimab in advanced cancers. Turning to the study itself: Patients were treated with ivuxolimab, an agonistic anti-OX40 (CD134) antibody. Hepatocellular carcinoma, melanoma, renal cell or head and neck cancer affected the dose-escalation patients.

Generated by immunoSEQ multiplex PCR, the TCRdb table keeps only in-frame clones and is missing some. The table shows 20,000 to 25,000 clones, with 85% to 90% occurring only once. Germline values: CDR1 MNHEY, CDR2 SMNVEV (reference sequence). This CDR3 comprises 15 residues. Deletions cut 3 bases from V and 1 base from J, with 13 bases between. This rearrangement joins TRBV27 to TRBJ2-7; D unclear. The starting material was CD4+ or CD8+ T cells sorted from blood, obtained in a trial of the OX40 agonist ivuxolimab. The sequence came from an adult with an advanced solid tumor such as melanoma, head and neck, liver or kidney cancer. CDR3 loop: CASSFQGTPSYEQYF. The DNA for the CDR3 is TGTGCCAGCAGTTTTCAAGGTACCCCTTCCTACGAGCAGTACTTC.